The 7 T cell receptor beta chains below all came from one sample that was sequenced in a study of T cell changes during pregnancy in multiple sclerosis. Method: immunoSEQ multiplex PCR; TCRdb's copy keeps in-frame clones and lacks some. The repertoire holds about 17,000 clones, around 85% seen once, with about 9.6% in the top ten. This specimen consisted of CD8+ T cells from peripheral blood mononuclear cells, obtained after pregnancy. These receptors all stem from a female donor with multiple sclerosis, enrolled in a pregnancy study.

This clone is labeled medium-sized. The chain couples TRBV29-1 to TRBJ1-1; unclear D gene. The CDR3 has 11 residues. V was clipped by 1 base and J by 8 bases, with 8 bases between them. In germline, CDR1 is SQVTM, CDR2 ANQGSEA. CDR3 loop: CSVEVSWEAFF. The CDR3 nucleotides are TGCAGCGTTGAAGTGAGTTGGGAAGCTTTCTTT.

V gene TRBV5-4 combines with J gene TRBJ2-1; 9 bases are shared with TRBD2. V lost 1 base to trimming and J lost 0 bases; unmatched junction nucleotides: 8. The germline gives CDR1 SGHNT, CDR2 YYREEE (reference sequence). The CDR3 spans 18 residues. The CDR3 DNA reads as TGTGCCAGCAGCTTGACGTTAGCGGGAGCCCCCTCCTACAATGAGCAGTTCTTC. Its translation is CASSLTLAGAPSYNEQFF.

The V call is TRBV19, the J call TRBJ2-5; tentatively, D is TRBD2 (5 bases). The CDR3 is 14 residues long. The ends were cut back, 3 bases at V and 4 bases at J, with 12 bases in the middle. Germline lookup yields CDR1 LNHDA and CDR2 SQIVND (reference sequence). CDR3 in DNA: TGTGCCAGTAGTATCAACAGCCGGGGAGAGACCCAGTACTTC. Protein sequence: CASSINSRGETQYF.

The gene calls are TRBV7-3 and TRBJ2-1, with 14 bases fitting TRBD2. The length of the CDR3 is 15 residues. The trim removed 6 bases at V and 8 bases at J, leaving 6 bases unmatched. Germline V gene sequence: CDR1 SGHTA, CDR2 FQGTGA. This CDR3 reads CASRETSGRGDEQFF. CDR3 coding DNA: TGTGCCAGCAGGGAGACTAGCGGGAGGGGGGATGAGCAGTTCTTC. Full variable domain (rest looked up from reference TRBV7-3 and TRBJ2-1): GAGVSQTPSNKVTEKGKYVELRCDPISGHTALYWYRQSLGQGPEFLIYFQGTGAADDSGLPNDRFFAVRPEGSVSTLKIQRTERGDSAVYLCASRETSGRGDEQFFGPGTRLTVL.

The table lists this clone with a few counts. The chain couples TRBV29-1 to TRBJ1-6; 7 nucleotides match TRBD1. Trimming removed 6 bases from V and 10 bases from J; junction bases left unmatched: 9. The CDR3 runs to 13 residues. CDR1 SQVTM and CDR2 ANQGSEA come from the germline V gene. This CDR3 is CSVSTGDGSPLHF. In nucleotides, the CDR3 is TGCAGCGTATCTACAGGGGACGGGTCACCCCTCCACTTT. Supplemented by reference TRBV29-1 and TRBJ1-6, the full variable domain reads SAVISQKPSRDICQRGTSLTIQCQVDSQVTMMFWYRQQPGQSLTLIATANQGSEATYESGFVIDKFPISRPNLTFSTLTVSNMSPEDSSIYLCSVSTGDGSPLHFGNGTRLTVT.

V gene TRBV9 combines with J gene TRBJ2-1, with TRBD1 matching 7 bases. V shed 3 bases, J shed 5 bases, and the junction held 5 bases outside the gene matches. The V gene's germline CDR1 is SGDLS and CDR2 YYNGEE. This CDR3 comprises 14 residues. Written as DNA, the CDR3 is TGTGCCAGCAGCGCTGGGACAGAAAACAATGAGCAGTTCTTC. Amino acids: CASSAGTENNEQFF.

The chain is built from TRBV9 and TRBJ2-5; D is perhaps TRBD1 (5 bases). Between the trimmed V and J ends, which lost 4 bases and 1 base, there was a span of 11 bases. Germline loops: CDR1 SGDLS, CDR2 YYNGEE. The CDR3 runs 14 residues. CDR3 nucleotides: TGTGCCAGCAGCCCCCGACAGACCCAAGAGACCCAGTACTTC. Its protein product is CASSPRQTQETQYF.